This T cell receptor (beta chain) was sequenced in a study of T-cell memory formation after mild COVID-19. Whole-study context: TCR clusters mostly belonged to single donors. Study-level findings and limits: Those CD4+ clones that contracted were mainly in CM and EM (CD8+ ones in EMRA). Clones contracting across day 15 to 85 had a balanced CD4/CD8 profile; later expanding clones leaned CD4+.

From germline, CDR1 is SGHRS and CDR2 YFSETQ. V lost 4 bases and J lost 4; bases outside the gene matches: 6. This CDR3 is built from 14 residues. In regard to this clonotype: No antigen is known for it.

5'RACE with constant-segment primers built TCRalpha and TCRbeta cDNA libraries with UMIs. TCRdb fed the 5' RACE reads into MiXCR, producing one record per CDR3 protein. This repertoire shows about 440,000 distinct CDR3 sequences, around 20% found once; its top ten account for around 9.2%. The chain uses TRBV5-1 and TRBJ1-1; 8 bases are a match to TRBD1. The specimen was PBMCs or a T cell subset sorted from them (not recorded which). This clonotype originated in an adult woman who had mild COVID-19 (a few samples of this study predate the infection). Cell type and time point are not known. The CDR3 DNA reads as TGCGCCAGCAGCCCAACGGACAGGGCCACTGAAGCTTTCTTT. It codes for CASSPTDRATEAFF.